This T cell receptor (beta chain) was observed in a study of T cells of healthy individuals. Between the trimmed V and J ends, which lost 0 bases and 0 bases, there was a span of 9 bases. Per the germline V gene, CDR1 is LNHDA and CDR2 is SQIVND (reference sequence). This CDR3 has 15 residues. Each CDR3 protein is one row after TCRdb ran MiXCR on the 5' RACE reads. The sample has 90,000 to 100,000 distinct CDR3 sequences, 15% to 20% seen once. The chain links TRBV19 to TRBJ2-7; tentatively, D is TRBD2 (5 bases). The clonotype was recovered from a human donor in good health. The CDR3 protein is CASSIDQRDSYEQYF. CDR3 sequence (DNA): TGTGCCAGTAGTATAGATCAACGGGACTCCTACGAGCAGTACTTC. The complete variable domain, with remaining parts taken from reference TRBV19 and TRBJ2-7, reads DGGITQSPKYLFRKEGQNVTLSCEQNLNHDAMYWYRQDPGQGLRLIYYSQIVNDFQKGDIAEGYSVSREKKESFPLTVTSAQKNPTAFYLCASSIDQRDSYEQYFGPGTRLTVT.